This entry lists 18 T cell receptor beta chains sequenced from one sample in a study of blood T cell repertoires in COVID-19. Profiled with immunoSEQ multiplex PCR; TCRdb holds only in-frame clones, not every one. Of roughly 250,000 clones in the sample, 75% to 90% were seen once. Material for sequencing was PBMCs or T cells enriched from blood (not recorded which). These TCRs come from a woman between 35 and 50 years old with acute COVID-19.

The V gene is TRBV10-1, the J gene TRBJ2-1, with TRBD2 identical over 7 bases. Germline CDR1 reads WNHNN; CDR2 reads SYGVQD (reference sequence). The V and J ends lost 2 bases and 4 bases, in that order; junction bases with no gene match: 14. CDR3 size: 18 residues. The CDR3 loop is CASSEHASGAVGYNEQFF. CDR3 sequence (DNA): TGCGCCAGCAGTGAGCATGCTAGCGGAGCCGTTGGGTACAATGAGCAGTTCTTC.

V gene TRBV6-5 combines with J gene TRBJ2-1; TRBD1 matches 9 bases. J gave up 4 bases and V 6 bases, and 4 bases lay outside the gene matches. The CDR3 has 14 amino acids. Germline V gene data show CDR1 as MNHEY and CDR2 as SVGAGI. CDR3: CASSGQGSYNEQFF. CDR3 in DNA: TGTGCCAGCAGCGGACAGGGGAGTTACAATGAGCAGTTCTTC.

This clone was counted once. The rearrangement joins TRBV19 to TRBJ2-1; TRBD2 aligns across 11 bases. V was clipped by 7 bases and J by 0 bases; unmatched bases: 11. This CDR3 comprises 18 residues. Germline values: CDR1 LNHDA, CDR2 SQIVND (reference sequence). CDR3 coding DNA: TGTGCCAGTACGCGGGCTAGCGGGAGGTACAGCTCCTACAATGAGCAGTTCTTC. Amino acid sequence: CASTRASGRYSSYNEQFF.

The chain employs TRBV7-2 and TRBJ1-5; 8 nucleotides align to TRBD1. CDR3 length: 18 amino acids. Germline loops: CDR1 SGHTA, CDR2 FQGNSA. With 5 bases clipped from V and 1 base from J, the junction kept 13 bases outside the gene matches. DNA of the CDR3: TGTGCCAGCAGCCCCCAGAGATCAGGGGGCGGAAGCAATCAGCCCCAGCATTTT. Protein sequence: CASSPQRSGGGSNQPQHF.

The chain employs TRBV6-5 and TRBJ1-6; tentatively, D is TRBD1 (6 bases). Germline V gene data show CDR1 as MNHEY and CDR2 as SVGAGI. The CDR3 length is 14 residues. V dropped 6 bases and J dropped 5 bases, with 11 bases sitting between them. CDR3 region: CASSPPGDNSPLHF. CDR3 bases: TGTGCCAGCAGCCCGCCAGGGGATAATTCACCCCTCCACTTT.

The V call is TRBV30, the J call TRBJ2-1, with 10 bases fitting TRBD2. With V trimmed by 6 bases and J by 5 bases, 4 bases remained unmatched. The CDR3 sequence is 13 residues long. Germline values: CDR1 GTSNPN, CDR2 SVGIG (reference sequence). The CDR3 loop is CACFSGRHNEQFF. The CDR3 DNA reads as TGTGCCTGCTTTAGCGGGAGGCACAATGAGCAGTTCTTC.

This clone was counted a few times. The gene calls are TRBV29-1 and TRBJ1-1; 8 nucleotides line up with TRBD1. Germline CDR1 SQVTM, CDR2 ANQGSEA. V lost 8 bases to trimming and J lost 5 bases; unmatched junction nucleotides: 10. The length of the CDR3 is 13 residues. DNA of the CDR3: TGCAGCATCACCACAGGGGGAGGGACTGAAGCTTTCTTT. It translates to CSITTGGGTEAFF.

The CDR3 sequence is CASSQDGLAGGSDEQFF. In DNA form, the CDR3 reads TGCGCCAGCAGCCAAGATGGTCTAGCGGGAGGATCGGATGAGCAGTTCTTC. V and J are TRBV4-1 and TRBJ2-1; 11 bases are a match to TRBD2. The germline V gene has CDR1 MGHRA and CDR2 YSYEKL. With 0 bases clipped from V and 8 bases from J, the junction kept 9 bases outside the gene matches. The CDR3 has 17 amino acids.

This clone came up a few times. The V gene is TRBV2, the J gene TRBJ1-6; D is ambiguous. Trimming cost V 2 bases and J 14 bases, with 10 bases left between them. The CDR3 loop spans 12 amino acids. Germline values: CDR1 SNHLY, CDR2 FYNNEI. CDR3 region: CASSELTPTLHF. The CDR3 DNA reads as TGTGCCAGCAGTGAACTCACACCGACCCTCCACTTT.

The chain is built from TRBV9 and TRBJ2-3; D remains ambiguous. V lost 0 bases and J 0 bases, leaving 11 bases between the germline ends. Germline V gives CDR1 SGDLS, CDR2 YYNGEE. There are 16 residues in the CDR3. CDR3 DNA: TGTGCCAGCAGCGTAGGGCCCGACTTTAGCACAGATACGCAGTATTTT. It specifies CASSVGPDFSTDTQYF.

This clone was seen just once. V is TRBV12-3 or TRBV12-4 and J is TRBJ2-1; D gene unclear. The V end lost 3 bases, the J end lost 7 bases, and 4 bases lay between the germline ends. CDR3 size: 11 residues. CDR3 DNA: TGTGCCAGCAGTTTCTCGAATGAGCAGTTCTTC. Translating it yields CASSFSNEQFF.

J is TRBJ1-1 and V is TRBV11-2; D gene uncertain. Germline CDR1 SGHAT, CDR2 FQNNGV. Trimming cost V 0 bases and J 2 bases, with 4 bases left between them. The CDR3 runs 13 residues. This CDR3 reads CASSLDHNTEAFF. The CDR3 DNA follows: TGTGCCAGCAGCTTAGACCATAACACTGAAGCTTTCTTT.

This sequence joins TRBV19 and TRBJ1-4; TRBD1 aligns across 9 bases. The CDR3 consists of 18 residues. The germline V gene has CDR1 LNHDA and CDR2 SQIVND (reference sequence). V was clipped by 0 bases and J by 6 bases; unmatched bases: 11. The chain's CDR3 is CASSIDGWRTGVYEKLFF. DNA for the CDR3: TGTGCCAGTAGTATAGATGGGTGGCGGACAGGGGTGTATGAAAAACTGTTTTTT.

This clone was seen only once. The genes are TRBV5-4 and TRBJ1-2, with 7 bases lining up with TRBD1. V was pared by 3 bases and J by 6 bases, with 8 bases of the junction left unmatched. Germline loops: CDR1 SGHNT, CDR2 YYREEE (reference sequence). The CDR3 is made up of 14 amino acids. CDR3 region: CASSSGTEVHGYTF. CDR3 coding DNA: TGTGCCAGCAGCTCCGGGACAGAAGTTCATGGCTACACCTTC.

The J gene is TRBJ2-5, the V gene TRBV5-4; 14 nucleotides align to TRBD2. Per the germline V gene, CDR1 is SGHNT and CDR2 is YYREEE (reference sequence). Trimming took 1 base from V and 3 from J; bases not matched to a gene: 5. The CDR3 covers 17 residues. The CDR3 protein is CASSLLGLAGVKETQYF. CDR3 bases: TGTGCCAGCAGCTTGTTGGGACTAGCGGGAGTAAAAGAGACCCAGTACTTC.

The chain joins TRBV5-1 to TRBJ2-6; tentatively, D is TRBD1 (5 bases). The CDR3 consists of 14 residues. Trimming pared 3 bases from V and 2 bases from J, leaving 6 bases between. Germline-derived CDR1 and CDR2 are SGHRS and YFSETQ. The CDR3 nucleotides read TGCGCCAGCAGCTCAGGGACTGGGGCCAACGTCCTGACTTTC. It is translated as CASSSGTGANVLTF.

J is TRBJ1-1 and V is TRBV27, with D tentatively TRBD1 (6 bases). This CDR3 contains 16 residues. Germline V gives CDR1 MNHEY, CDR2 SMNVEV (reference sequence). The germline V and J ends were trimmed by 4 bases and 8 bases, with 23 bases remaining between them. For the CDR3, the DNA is TGTGCCAGCAGTTACGTCTCTACAGGGTTTGTAAGGGAAGCTTTCTTT. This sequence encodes CASSYVSTGFVREAFF.

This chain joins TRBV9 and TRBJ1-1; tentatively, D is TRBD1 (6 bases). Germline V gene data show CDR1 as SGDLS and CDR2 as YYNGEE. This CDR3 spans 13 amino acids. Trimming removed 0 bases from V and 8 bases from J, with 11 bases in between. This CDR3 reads CASSVEFGTEAFF. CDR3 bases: TGTGCCAGCAGCGTAGAATTTGGGACAGAAGCTTTCTTT.